This TCR beta chain came from a study of blood T cell repertoires in COVID-19 (dated by TCRdb to about 2020). A note on the overall study: Samples from collaborators originated in the United States, Italy and Spain and spanned both the acute and convalescent phases of COVID-19. A freely available public database, intended as a resource for researchers studying the immune response to SARS-CoV-2, is where the repertoires were released. Deeply sampled blood TCRbeta repertoires from subjects exposed to, actively infected with, or recovered from COVID-19 were included in the dataset. The prospective study material was composed of cDNA or gDNA derived from T cells, B-cell-depleted T cells, or PBMCs. HLA class I and class II types, where available, came from metadata supplied by the sample provider rather than from assay-based typing. Samples were obtained from the ongoing ImmuneRACE study (first 160 participants) and from 1,000 to 1,500 subjects provided by 6 global collaborators. Nearly every sample came with metadata listing a de-identified subject ID, COVID-19 status, age in years and sex.

Collaborating institutions collected whole blood in K2EDTA tubes following their own protocols. For TCRbeta analysis, collaborators shipped samples as frozen whole blood, isolated PBMCs, or DNA extracted from either of those sample types. Details on this clone: Its antigen is unknown. It has no much larger one-base neighbor in the sample; base qualities were not kept.

Broad study findings and their caveats: The amount of clinical and demographic metadata varied by source and participant and was provided uncurated.

TCRbeta CDR3 regions were amplified from genomic DNA using the immunoSEQ Assay, a bias-controlled multiplex PCR. Regarding the original processing steps: Within the assay, amplification of reference gene primers was used to estimate how many nucleated cells each sample contained. To quantify the absolute abundance of each unique TCRbeta CDR3 rearrangement, sequence reads were collapsed and filtered. For each sample, productive Simpson clonality was calculated as the square root of Simpson's diversity index over productive rearrangements. TCRdb provides this immuneACCESS table in a form limited to in-frame rearrangements. Some clones are lacking; in checked studies, under half of them reflect an unresolved V gene, and why the rest are absent is not known. V, J and clone size are taken as reported in that table, and D and trimming were inferred from the DNA itself. This sample is represented by 55,000 to 90,000 clones; roughly 86% of them were singletons. The top ten hold roughly 0.83% of the sample.

Reading the germline V gene (reference sequence) gives CDR1 MNHEY and CDR2 SMNVEV. Its CDR3 holds 15 amino acids, cysteine through phenylalanine. Of all the DNA, just the CDR3 is kept, 45 bases in frame from base 1. V and J lose 10 bases and 4 bases, and a span of 22 bases separates them. The sample consisted of peripheral blood. The TCR originated in an older woman with acute or convalescent COVID-19. The V and J genes are TRBV27 and TRBJ1-2; a tentative D match to TRBD1 spans 6 bases. This receptor has the CDR3 CATLSGGAKGYGYTF. The bases are TGTGCCACCCTAAGTGGGGGGGCCAAGGGCTATGGCTACACCTTC.